One sample yielded the 12 T cell receptor beta chains listed below, sequenced in a study of identical twins. Each CDR3 protein gets one entry after TCRdb re-called the 5' RACE reads with MiXCR. The table records approximately 700,000 distinct CDR3 sequences, around 6.1% of them present only once. Sequencing was done on a sample of naive T cells sorted from blood. The receptors were sampled from a young man in good health.

This clonotype was seen many times. The chain uses TRBV20-1 and TRBJ2-7, with a possible D match to TRBD2 (6 bases). Germline V gene lookup returns CDR1 DFQATT and CDR2 SNEGSKA (reference sequence). Trimming pared 0 bases from V and 3 bases from J, leaving 12 bases between. CDR3 length: 14 residues. Here the CDR3 reads CSARDLGLNYEQYF. Written as DNA, the CDR3 is TGCAGTGCTAGAGATTTGGGACTGAACTACGAGCAGTACTTC.

This rearrangement joins TRBV5-1 to TRBJ2-2, with TRBD1 matching over 10 bases. The CDR3 consists of 15 residues. V shed 3 bases, J shed 5 bases, and the junction held 4 bases outside the gene matches. From germline, CDR1 is SGHRS and CDR2 YFSETQ. CDR3 in DNA: TGCGCCAGCAGCTCGGGACAGGGGCAGACCGGGGAGCTGTTTTTT. This gives the protein CASSSGQGQTGELFF.

This clonotype was recorded a few times. V and J are TRBV3-1 and TRBJ2-4; 8 bases agree with TRBD1. Germline trimming cut 0 bases from V and 6 bases from J; bases unmatched to any gene: 10. Germline V CDR1 and CDR2: LGHDT, YNNKEL (reference sequence). The length of the CDR3 is 17 residues. CDR3 coding DNA: TGTGCCAGCAGCCAAGATCTTCAGGCAGGGGGCGGAAACATTCAGTACTTC. Amino acid sequence: CASSQDLQAGGGNIQYF.

In its sample, this clonotype was seen a few times. The chain links TRBV3-1 to TRBJ1-5, with no clear D. Trimming took 4 bases from V and 4 from J, leaving 11 bases between them. This CDR3 comprises 14 residues. CDR1 and CDR2 (germline): LGHDT, YNNKEL (reference sequence). The CDR3 coding sequence is TGTGCCAGCAGCCCAATGAATGGAAATCAGCCCCAGCATTTT. Amino acid sequence: CASSPMNGNQPQHF.

This clonotype was observed a few times. The chain uses TRBV3-1 and TRBJ2-1; 7 nucleotides align to TRBD1. The V gene's germline CDR1 is LGHDT and CDR2 YNNKEL (reference sequence). The CDR3 contains 17 residues. V gave up 0 bases and J gave up 6 bases; unmatched junction bases: 11. As DNA, the CDR3 is TGTGCCAGCAGCCAAGATCCCGGGACAGACATAGGCAATGAGCAGTTCTTC. Translated: CASSQDPGTDIGNEQFF.

This clonotype was seen at least ten times. The genes are TRBV20-1 and TRBJ2-7, with 11 bases fitting TRBD1. This CDR3 region has 13 residues. V shed 3 bases, J shed 6 bases, and the junction held 4 bases outside the gene matches. CDR1 DFQATT and CDR2 SNEGSKA come from the germline V gene (reference sequence). CDR3 bases: TGCAGTGCTAGGGACAGGGGGCTTCTCGAGCAGTACTTC. This encodes CSARDRGLLEQYF.

At least ten counts were recorded for this clonotype. The chain employs TRBV12-3 or TRBV12-4 and TRBJ2-5; 12 bases agree with TRBD2. V dropped 6 bases and J dropped 9; count of bases not matched to a gene: 5. The CDR3 is 13 amino acids. As DNA, the CDR3 is TGTGCCAGCAGACTAGCGGGAGGCATGGCCCAGTACTTC. Protein: CASRLAGGMAQYF.

The V call is TRBV3-1, the J call TRBJ1-1, with D possibly matching TRBD1 (5 bases). The length of the CDR3 is 16 residues. Germline CDR1 reads LGHDT; CDR2 reads YNNKEL (reference sequence). The V end was cut by 1 base, the J end by 2 bases, with 14 bases between. The CDR3 DNA reads as TGTGCCAGCAGCCAAGGGCGTGGGGGACCCAACACTGAAGCTTTCTTT. Protein: CASSQGRGGPNTEAFF.

In its sample, this clonotype was seen a few times. V usage is TRBV4-1 and J usage is TRBJ2-3; 12 nucleotides line up with TRBD2. J gave up 0 bases and V 3 bases, and 7 bases lay outside the gene matches. This CDR3 has 18 residues. Germline values: CDR1 MGHRA, CDR2 YSYEKL. CDR3 region: CASSHRLAGETSTDTQYF. In DNA, the CDR3 is TGCGCCAGCAGCCATAGACTAGCGGGAGAGACTAGCACAGATACGCAGTATTTT.

The sample holds a few counts of this clonotype. Here the CDR3 DNA reads TGTGCCAGCAGTGAATACAGGGGGCAAGGCAATGAGCAGTTCTTC. Translating it yields CASSEYRGQGNEQFF. This rearrangement joins TRBV2 to TRBJ2-1; 9 bases fit TRBD1. This CDR3 has 15 amino acids. Per the germline V gene, CDR1 is SNHLY and CDR2 is FYNNEI. Trimming at V came to 2 bases and at J to 6 bases, leaving 5 bases not matched to a gene.

There are many counts of this clonotype. The chain combines TRBV14 with TRBJ2-1, with D perhaps matching TRBD2 (6 bases). V shed 3 bases and J shed 2 bases, with 11 bases lying between them. Germline lookup yields CDR1 SGHDN and CDR2 FVKESK. The CDR3 is 15 residues long. Written as DNA, the CDR3 is TGTGCCAGCAGCCAGGGGGACTGGGCCTACAATGAGCAGTTCTTC. Amino acid sequence: CASSQGDWAYNEQFF.

This clonotype was recorded at least ten times. This rearrangement joins TRBV30 to TRBJ2-1; D gene uncertain. Trimming took 4 bases from V and 6 from J, leaving 7 bases between them. Per germline, CDR1 GTSNPN and CDR2 SVGIG (reference sequence). This CDR3 spans 11 amino acids. CDR3 amino acids: CAWNPGNEQFF. The CDR3 nucleotides read TGTGCCTGGAACCCCGGCAATGAGCAGTTCTTC.